This T cell receptor beta chain appears in the sequencing data of a study of early T cells in non-severe SARS-CoV-2 infection (dated by TCRdb to the early 2020s). In the study overall: Because TCR sequencing was done on bulk RNA from unsorted whole blood, the alpha and beta chains could not be paired.

General study outcomes and caveats: VDJdb matching was skewed toward anti-spike CD8 responses and likely underestimated virus-specific expansions, missing private and CD4 specificities.

This was a case-control study nested in a cohort of healthcare workers in London, UK, who had nasopharyngeal swab PCR tests and blood samples taken every week. Between 23 and 31 March 2020, the week of the UK lockdown, healthcare workers were enrolled and then followed up weekly for as long as 16 weeks. To note about this clonotype: Its antigen has not been determined. No base quality values were provided; no much bigger clone lies one nucleotide off.

CDR1 is given as SGHRS and CDR2 as YFSETQ, both from the germline V gene. The CDR3 covers 15 residues, taking in both the cysteine and the phenylalanine. Just CDR3 DNA is preserved here, 45 bases in frame from base 1. Unmatched junction bases come to 5, with V trimmed by 3 bases and J by 4 bases. Libraries were made using 5' RACE. Data came from a NextSeq 500. In the TCR library protocol, unique molecular identifiers were attached to individual cDNA molecules to correct for PCR bias and sequencing error. TCR alpha and beta chains were both sequenced, and the abundances of alpha and beta sequences in each sample were closely correlated with each other. The authors' analysis ran thus. Decombinator V4 was used to annotate TCR sequences for V gene, J gene and CDR3. Expanded TCRs were defined as changing significantly between any two time points under a Poisson model with p below 0.0001. TCR abundances were normalised to the total number of TCRs sequenced per sample and expressed as counts per million. TRAV1-2 paired with TRAJ12, TRAJ20 or TRAJ33 defined MAIT TCRs, while TRAV10 paired with TRAJ18 defined iNKT TCRs. VDJdb, accessed on 1 November 2021, was searched for TCRs annotated for CMV, EBV and SARS-CoV-2, and TCRs annotated for more than one antigen were excluded. Clones were called with MiXCR by TCRdb after fastp trimmed the public reads at Q25, and only in-frame beta chains were retained. Each CDR3 protein gets just one entry, which takes the most common genes and DNA from the rows behind it. TCRdb, not the original authors, processed these V and J calls. For this sample there are roughly 38,000 distinct CDR3 sequences; about 5% appear just once. The biggest ten clones account for 6% to 9% of the sample.

Recombination connected TRBV5-1 to TRBJ2-1; TRBD2 aligns with 9 central bases. Sequencing was done on a sample of whole blood. This clonotype was obtained from an adult who was a healthcare worker with PCR-confirmed SARS-CoV-2 infection or an uninfected control (not recorded which). The bases are TGCGCCAGCAGCTCCGGACTAGCGTGGTACAATGAGCAGTTCTTC. This gives the protein CASSSGLAWYNEQFF.